This T cell receptor beta chain was captured in a study of cytomegalovirus exposure and HLA in healthy donors. This clone showed up just once. Its antigen remains unknown. Vbeta (60) and Jbeta (13) primers were used in the PCR. The table came from immunoSEQ multiplex PCR; TCRdb's copy has only in-frame clones and leaves some out. Here the sample spans 150,000 to 200,000 clones, roughly 76% being singletons. Study outcomes and limitations: Later work associated around 18,000 TCR beta sequences with HLA alleles at 0.05 false discovery rate.

The CDR3 contains 13 residues. V was pared by 7 bases and J by 1 base, with 9 bases between. Germline V gives CDR1 SNHLY, CDR2 FYNNEI. The clonotype was recovered from a woman under 30 in good health and CMV-seropositive. Sequencing was carried out using PBMCs. This chain joins TRBV2 and TRBJ2-3; D possibly corresponds to TRBD1 (5 bases). This CDR3 reads CASKSTGTDTQYF. The CDR3 nucleotides are TGTGCCAGCAAATCGACAGGCACAGATACGCAGTATTTT.